The subject of this entry is one T cell receptor beta chain. In the original workflow: How many nucleated cells were present was estimated from reference gene primer amplification. The repertoire was sequenced with immunoSEQ multiplex PCR; TCRdb's copy has only in-frame clones and lacks some. The V and J calls and clone size were taken over from that table, and D and trimming were inferred from the DNA. The table has 90,000 or so clones, around 93% seen once. This sample was taken from a study of blood T cell repertoires in COVID-19. At the level of the study: Samples representing acute and convalescent COVID-19 were sourced from the United States, Italy and Spain. PBMCs, B-cell-depleted T cells, or T cells were the source of the cDNA or gDNA that made up the material.

With 9 bases clipped from V and 7 bases from J, the junction kept 12 bases outside the gene matches. Germline V CDR1 and CDR2: MDHEN, SYDVKM. This CDR3 contains 15 residues. The genes are TRBV28 and TRBJ1-6, with 7 bases matching TRBD1. The receptor comes from a human donor with active COVID-19. The donor label of this sample is uncertain. Sequencing input: peripheral blood. CDR3 in amino acids: CASVGPGQTNSPLHF. The CDR3 DNA follows: TGTGCCAGTGTGGGCCCGGGACAGACGAATTCACCCCTCCACTTT.